This T cell receptor (beta chain) was observed in a study of blood T cell repertoires in COVID-19. TCRdb's copy holds only in-frame clones and misses some; the assay was immunoSEQ multiplex PCR. The data show roughly 170,000 clones, roughly nine tenths seen once. Per germline, CDR1 KGHDR and CDR2 SFDVKD. J gave up 0 bases and V 4 bases, and 9 bases lay outside the gene matches. This CDR3 region has 18 residues. This TCR was sampled from a man aged 65-85 years with active or convalescent COVID-19. The sequencing input was peripheral blood. The rearrangement links TRBV24-1 to TRBJ2-5; the match to TRBD2 covers 11 bases. In DNA, the CDR3 is TGTGCCACCAGTGACCCGAGTAGGACTAGCGGGCACCAAGAGACCCAGTACTTC. It translates to CATSDPSRTSGHQETQYF.